The clone carrying this T cell receptor (beta chain) was seen a single time. As yet, its antigen is unknown. This specimen belongs to a study of shared clonotypes between healthy human individuals. Sequenced by immunoSEQ multiplex PCR; TCRdb stores in-frame clones only, minus some. The sample shows around 2.1 million clones, about 92% of them seen only once. Terminally differentiated effector memory CD45RA+ cells were left out of the naive CD8 fraction, which was CD45RO-negative and positively selected for CCR7. The CDR3 covers 11 residues. Trimming shortened V by 5 bases and J by 8 bases, and 7 bases separated the two germline ends. The germline V gene has CDR1 SEHNR and CDR2 FQNEAQ (reference sequence). Notes on the study in general: The study found approximately 5% of naive CD4 clonotypes shared across several donors.

V is TRBV7-9 and J is TRBJ2-1; D gene uncertain. The clonotype comes from a man aged 18 to 30 in good health. Some clones in this sample may be carry-over from other donors' samples. Material: naive CD8+ T cells from PBMCs. The CDR3, as DNA: TGTGCCAGCAGCCCGCCCCATGAGCAGTTCTTC. As protein: CASSPPHEQFF.